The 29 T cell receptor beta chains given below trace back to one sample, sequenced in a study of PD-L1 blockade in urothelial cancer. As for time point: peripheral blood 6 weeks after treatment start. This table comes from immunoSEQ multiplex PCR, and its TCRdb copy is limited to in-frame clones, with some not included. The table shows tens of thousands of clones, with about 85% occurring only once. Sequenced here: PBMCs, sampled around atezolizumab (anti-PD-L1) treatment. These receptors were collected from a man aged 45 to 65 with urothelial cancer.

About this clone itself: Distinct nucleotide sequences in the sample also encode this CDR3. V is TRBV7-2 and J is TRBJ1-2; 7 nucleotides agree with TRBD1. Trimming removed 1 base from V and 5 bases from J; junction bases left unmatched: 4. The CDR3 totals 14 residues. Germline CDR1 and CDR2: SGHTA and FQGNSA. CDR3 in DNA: TGTGCCAGCAGCTTAGACAGGGGCCCTTATGGCTACACCTTC. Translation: CASSLDRGPYGYTF.

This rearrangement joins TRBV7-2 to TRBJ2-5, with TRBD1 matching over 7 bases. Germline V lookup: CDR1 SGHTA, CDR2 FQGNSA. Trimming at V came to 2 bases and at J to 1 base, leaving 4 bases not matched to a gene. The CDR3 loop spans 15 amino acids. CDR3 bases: TGTGCCAGCAGCTTACAGGGACAGAGCCAAGAGACCCAGTACTTC. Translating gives CASSLQGQSQETQYF. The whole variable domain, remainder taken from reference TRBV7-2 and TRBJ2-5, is GAGVSQSPSNKVTEKGKDVELRCDPISGHTALYWYRQSLGQGLEFLIYFQGNSAPDKSGLPSDRFSAERTGGSVSTLTIQRTQQEDSAVYLCASSLQGQSQETQYFGPGTRLLVL.

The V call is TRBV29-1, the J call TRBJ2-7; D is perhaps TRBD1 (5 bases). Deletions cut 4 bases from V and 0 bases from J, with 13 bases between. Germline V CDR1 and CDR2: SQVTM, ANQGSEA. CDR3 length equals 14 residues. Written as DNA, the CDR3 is TGCAGCGTTGTCTTTTGGGGCAGCTCCTACGAGCAGTACTTC. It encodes CSVVFWGSSYEQYF.

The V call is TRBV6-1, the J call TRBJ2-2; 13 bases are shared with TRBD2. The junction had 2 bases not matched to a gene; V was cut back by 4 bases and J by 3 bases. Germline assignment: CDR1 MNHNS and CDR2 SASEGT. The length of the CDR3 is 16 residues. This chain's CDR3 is CASSVGLAGHTGELFF. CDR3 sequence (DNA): TGTGCCAGCAGTGTGGGACTAGCGGGACACACCGGGGAGCTGTTTTTT.

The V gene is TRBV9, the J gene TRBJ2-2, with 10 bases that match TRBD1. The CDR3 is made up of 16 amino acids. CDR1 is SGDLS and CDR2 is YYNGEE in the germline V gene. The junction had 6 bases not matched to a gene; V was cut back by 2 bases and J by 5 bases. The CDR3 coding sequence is TGTGCCAGCAGCGTTGGGGACAGGGGAGGGACCGGGGAGCTGTTTTTT. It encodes CASSVGDRGGTGELFF.

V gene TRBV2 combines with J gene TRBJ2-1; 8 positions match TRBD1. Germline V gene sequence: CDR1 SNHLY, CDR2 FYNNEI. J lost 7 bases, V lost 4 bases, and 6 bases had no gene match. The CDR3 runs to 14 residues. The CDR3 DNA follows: TGTGCCAGCAGTGCAACGACAGGGGCAAATGAGCAGTTCTTC. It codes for CASSATTGANEQFF.

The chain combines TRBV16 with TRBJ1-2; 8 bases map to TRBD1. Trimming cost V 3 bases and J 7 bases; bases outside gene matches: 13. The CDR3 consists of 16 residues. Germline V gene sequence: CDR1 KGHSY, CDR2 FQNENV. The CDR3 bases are TGTGCCAGCAGCCACCCGTCGGACAGGGCGTGGGGTGGCTACACCTTC. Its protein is CASSHPSDRAWGGYTF. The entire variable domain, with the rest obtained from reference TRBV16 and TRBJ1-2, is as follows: GEEVAQTPKHLVRGEGQKAKLYCAPIKGHSYVFWYQQVLKNEFKFLISFQNENVFDETGMPKERFSAKCLPNSPCSLEIQATKLEDSAVYFCASSHPSDRAWGGYTFGSGTRLTVV.

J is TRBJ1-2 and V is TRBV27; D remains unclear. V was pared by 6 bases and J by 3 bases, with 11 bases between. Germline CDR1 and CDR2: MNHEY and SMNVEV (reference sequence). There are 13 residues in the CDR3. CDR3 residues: CASRPGTHYGYTF. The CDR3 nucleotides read TGTGCCAGCAGGCCGGGTACCCACTATGGCTACACCTTC.

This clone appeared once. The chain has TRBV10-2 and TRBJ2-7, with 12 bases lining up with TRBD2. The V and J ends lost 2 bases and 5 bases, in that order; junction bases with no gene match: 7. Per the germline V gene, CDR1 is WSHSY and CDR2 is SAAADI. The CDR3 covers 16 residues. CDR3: CASSEILAGGPHEQYF. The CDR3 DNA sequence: TGCGCCAGCAGTGAGATTCTAGCGGGAGGGCCCCACGAGCAGTACTTC.

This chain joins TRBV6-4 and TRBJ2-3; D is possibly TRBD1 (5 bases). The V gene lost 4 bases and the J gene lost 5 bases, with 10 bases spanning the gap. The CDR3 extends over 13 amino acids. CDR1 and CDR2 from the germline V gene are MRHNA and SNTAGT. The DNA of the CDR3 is TGTGCCAGCAGTGGACAGCCAGGAGATACGCAGTATTTT. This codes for CASSGQPGDTQYF.

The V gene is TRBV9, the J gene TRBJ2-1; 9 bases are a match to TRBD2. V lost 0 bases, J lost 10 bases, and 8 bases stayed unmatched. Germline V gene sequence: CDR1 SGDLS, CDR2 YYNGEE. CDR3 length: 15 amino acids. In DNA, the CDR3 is TGTGCCAGCAGCGTAGCGGCGGGGGGGCGGCTGGAGCAGTTCTTC. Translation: CASSVAAGGRLEQFF.

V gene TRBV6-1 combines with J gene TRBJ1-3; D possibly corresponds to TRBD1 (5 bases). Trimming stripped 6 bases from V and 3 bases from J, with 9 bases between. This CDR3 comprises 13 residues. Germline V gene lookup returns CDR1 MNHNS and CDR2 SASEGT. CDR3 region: CASRQGGGNTIYF. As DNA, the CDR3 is TGTGCCAGCAGGCAGGGAGGTGGAAACACCATATATTTT.

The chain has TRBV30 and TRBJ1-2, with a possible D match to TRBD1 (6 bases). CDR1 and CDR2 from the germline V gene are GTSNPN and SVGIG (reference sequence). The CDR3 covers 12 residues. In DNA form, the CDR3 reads TGTGCTCGAGCTCGACAGGCAGGGGGCTACACCTTC. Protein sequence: CARARQAGGYTF.

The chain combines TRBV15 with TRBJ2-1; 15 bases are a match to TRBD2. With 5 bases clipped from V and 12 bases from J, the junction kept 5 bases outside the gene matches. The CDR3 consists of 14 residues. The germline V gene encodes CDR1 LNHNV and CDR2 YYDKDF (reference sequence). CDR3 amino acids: CATSYGTSGRWQFF. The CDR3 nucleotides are TGTGCCACCAGCTACGGGACTAGCGGGAGGTGGCAGTTCTTC.

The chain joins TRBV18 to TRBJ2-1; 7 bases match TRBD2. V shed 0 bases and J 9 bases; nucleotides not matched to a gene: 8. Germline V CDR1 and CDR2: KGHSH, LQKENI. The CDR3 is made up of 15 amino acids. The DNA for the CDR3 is TGTGCCAGCTCACCACCGGAGGGAGGGCAGGGTGAGCAGTTCTTC. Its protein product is CASSPPEGGQGEQFF.

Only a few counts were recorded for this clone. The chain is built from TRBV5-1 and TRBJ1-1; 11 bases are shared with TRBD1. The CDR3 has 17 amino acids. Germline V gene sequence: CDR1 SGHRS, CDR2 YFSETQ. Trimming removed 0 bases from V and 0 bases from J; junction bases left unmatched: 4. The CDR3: CASSLGGTGGMNTEAFF. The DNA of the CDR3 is TGCGCCAGCAGCTTGGGTGGGACAGGGGGGATGAACACTGAAGCTTTCTTT.

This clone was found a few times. CDR3 loop: CASSSFGTGGKEETQYF. CDR3 in DNA: TGCGCCAGCAGCTCATTCGGGACAGGGGGAAAGGAAGAGACCCAGTACTTC. The chain carries TRBV5-1 and TRBJ2-5, with 11 bases lining up with TRBD1. J gave up 3 bases and V 3 bases, and 10 bases lay outside the gene matches. Looked up from germline, CDR1 is SGHRS and CDR2 is YFSETQ. The CDR3 totals 17 residues. Full variable domain (remainder filled in from reference TRBV5-1 and TRBJ2-5): KAGVTQTPRYLIKTRGQQVTLSCSPISGHRSVSWYQQTPGQGLQFLFEYFSETQRNKGNFPGRFSGRQFSNSRSEMNVSTLELGDSALYLCASSSFGTGGKEETQYFGPGTRLLVL.

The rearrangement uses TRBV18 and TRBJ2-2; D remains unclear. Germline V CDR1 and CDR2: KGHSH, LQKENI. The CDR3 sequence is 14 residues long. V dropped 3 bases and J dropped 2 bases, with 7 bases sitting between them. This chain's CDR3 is CASSPVINTGELFF. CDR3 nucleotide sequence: TGTGCCAGCTCACCTGTCATTAACACCGGGGAGCTGTTTTTT.

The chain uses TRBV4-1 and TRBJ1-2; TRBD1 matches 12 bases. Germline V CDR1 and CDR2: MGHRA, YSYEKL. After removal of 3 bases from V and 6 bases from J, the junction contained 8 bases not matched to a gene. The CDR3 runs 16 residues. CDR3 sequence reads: CASSQTGTGGADGYTF. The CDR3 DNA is TGCGCCAGCAGCCAGACCGGGACAGGGGGCGCCGATGGCTACACCTTC.

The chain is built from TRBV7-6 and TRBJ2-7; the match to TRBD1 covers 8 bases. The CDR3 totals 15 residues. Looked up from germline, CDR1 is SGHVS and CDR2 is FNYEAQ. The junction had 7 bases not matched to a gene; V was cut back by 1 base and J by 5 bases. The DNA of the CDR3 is TGTGCCAGCAGCTTAGTTCCAGGGGGCTTCGACGAGCAGTACTTC. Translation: CASSLVPGGFDEQYF.

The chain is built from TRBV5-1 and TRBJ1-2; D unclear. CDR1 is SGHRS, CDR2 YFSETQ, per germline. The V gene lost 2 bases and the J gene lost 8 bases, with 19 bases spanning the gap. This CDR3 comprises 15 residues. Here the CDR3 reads CASSFIKPGDMGYTF. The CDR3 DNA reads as TGCGCCAGCAGCTTCATTAAACCGGGAGATATGGGCTACACCTTC.

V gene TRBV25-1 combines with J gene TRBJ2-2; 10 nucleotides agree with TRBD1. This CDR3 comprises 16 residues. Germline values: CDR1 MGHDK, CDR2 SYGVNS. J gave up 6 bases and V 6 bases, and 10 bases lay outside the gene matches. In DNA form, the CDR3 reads TGTGCCAGCAGAAAAGAGACAGGGGGCATCGCCGGGGAGCTGTTTTTT. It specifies CASRKETGGIAGELFF.

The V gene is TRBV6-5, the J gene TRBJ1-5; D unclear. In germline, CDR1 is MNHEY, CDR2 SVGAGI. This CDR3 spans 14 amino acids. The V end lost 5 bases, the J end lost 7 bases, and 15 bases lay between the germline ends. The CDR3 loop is CASSPRRGGQPQHF. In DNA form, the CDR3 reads TGTGCCAGCAGTCCCCGGCGGGGTGGGCAGCCCCAGCATTTT.

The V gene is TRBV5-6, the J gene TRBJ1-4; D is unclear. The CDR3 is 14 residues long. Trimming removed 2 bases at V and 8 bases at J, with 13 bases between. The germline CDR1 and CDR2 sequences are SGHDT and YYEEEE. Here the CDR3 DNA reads TGTGCCAGCAGCTTAAGAGGGTTAGGGGAAAAACTGTTTTTT. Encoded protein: CASSLRGLGEKLFF.

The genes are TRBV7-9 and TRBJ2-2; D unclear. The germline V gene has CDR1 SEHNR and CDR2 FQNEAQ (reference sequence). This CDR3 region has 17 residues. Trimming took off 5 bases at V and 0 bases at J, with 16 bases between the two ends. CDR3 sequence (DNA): TGTGCCAGCAGCCCCCCCAGGCCGAACCCGAACACCGGGGAGCTGTTTTTT. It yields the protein CASSPPRPNPNTGELFF.

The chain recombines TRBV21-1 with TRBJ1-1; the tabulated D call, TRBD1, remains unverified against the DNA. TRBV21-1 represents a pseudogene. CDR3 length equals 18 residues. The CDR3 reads CASSRATGIQEANTEAFF. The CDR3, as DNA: TGTGCCAGCAGCAGAGCGACAGGGATCCAAGAGGCGAACACTGAAGCTTTCTTT.

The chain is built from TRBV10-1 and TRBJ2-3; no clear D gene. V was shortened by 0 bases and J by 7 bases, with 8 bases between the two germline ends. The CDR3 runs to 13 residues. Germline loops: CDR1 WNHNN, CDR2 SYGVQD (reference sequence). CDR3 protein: CASSESWLNTQYF. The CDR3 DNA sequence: TGCGCCAGCAGTGAGTCGTGGCTGAATACGCAGTATTTT.

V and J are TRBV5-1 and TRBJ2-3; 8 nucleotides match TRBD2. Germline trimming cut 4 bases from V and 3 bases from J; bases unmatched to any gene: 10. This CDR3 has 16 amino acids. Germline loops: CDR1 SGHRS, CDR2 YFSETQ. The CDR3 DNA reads TGCGCCAGCAGCCCTACCCCGGGGGGGCGGACAGATACGCAGTATTTT. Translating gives CASSPTPGGRTDTQYF. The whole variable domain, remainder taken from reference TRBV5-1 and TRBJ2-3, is KAGVTQTPRYLIKTRGQQVTLSCSPISGHRSVSWYQQTPGQGLQFLFEYFSETQRNKGNFPGRFSGRQFSNSRSEMNVSTLELGDSALYLCASSPTPGGRTDTQYFGPGTRLTVL.

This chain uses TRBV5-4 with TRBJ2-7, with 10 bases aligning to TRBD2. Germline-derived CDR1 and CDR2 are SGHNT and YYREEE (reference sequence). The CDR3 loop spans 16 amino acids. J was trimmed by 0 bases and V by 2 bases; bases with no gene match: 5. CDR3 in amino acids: CASSLGLAGGSYEQYF. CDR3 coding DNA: TGTGCCAGCAGCTTAGGCTTAGCGGGAGGCTCCTACGAGCAGTACTTC.